The source of this T cell receptor beta chain is a study of metastatic and nonmetastatic thyroid tumors (dated by TCRdb to 2018 to 2021). General notes on the study: For patients with malignant and with benign thyroid disease, the researchers compared repertoires between peripheral blood samples and tumor or nodule tissue samples. General conclusions and limits of the study: In both blood and tumor samples, malignant tumors were reported to have significantly higher TCR beta diversity than benign nodules.

In this sample, this clone turned up many times. Its target antigen remains unknown. One end of the junction fails to match germline, which may point to a read error. The germline V gene provides CDR1 MNHNS and CDR2 SASEGT. Spanning cysteine to phenylalanine, the CDR3 consists of 17 amino acids. Solely the CDR3 DNA is kept, with 51 bases framed from the first base. The library was obtained by PCR. Sequencing used an Illumina HiSeq 4000. The TCR beta-chain CDR3 region of each patient was profiled by high-throughput sequencing. The paper's processing steps were these. The researchers built a classifier to tell apart papillary thyroid cancer patients with distant metastasis, based on CDR3 differences among clinicopathological groups. The Shannon index was used to assess repertoire diversity, and the Morisita-Horn index was used to assess tumor-blood repertoire similarity. The raw public data were reprocessed by TCRdb itself: fastp quality trimming at Q25, MiXCR clonotype calling, in-frame beta chains only. The V and J calls and clone size are TCRdb's, not the authors'. This sample has 50,000 to 65,000 clones in its table, and 17% of those were observed once. The ten biggest clones cover 2.5% to 3.5% of the sample.

No patient had received any treatment before thyroid surgery. Using T-cell receptor beta sequencing, the study looked back at clinical samples from patients collected from 2012 to 2018. This chain joins TRBV6-1 to TRBJ2-3; 13 bases in the middle match TRBD2. Sequenced: blood. This sequence originates from a female donor with papillary thyroid cancer or a benign thyroid nodule (not recorded which). Some clones in this sample may be carry-over from other donors' samples. The CDR3 corresponds to CASSEVGLAGIREPGHF. The DNA reads as follows: TGTGCCAGCAGTGAAGTGGGACTAGCGGGAATCCGCGAGCCTGGGCATTTT.